The table lists the clone carrying this TCR beta chain with a few counts. Its antigen remains unknown. Cryopreserved PBMCs were the source of around 1.8 micrograms of genomic DNA, which went to TCR beta libraries. Per germline, CDR1 SGDLS and CDR2 YYNGEE. CDR3 length equals 13 residues. The V gene lost 7 bases and the J gene lost 6 bases, with 13 bases spanning the gap. The protocol was immunoSEQ multiplex PCR, while the TCRdb copy is restricted to in-frame clones and leaves out a portion. The sample has under 300,000 clones, less than 85% seen once. This specimen belongs to a study of cytotoxic CD8 clonotypes in ibrutinib-treated CLL. Turning to the study itself: Treatment had run for a median roughly eleven months, range 6 to 36, when response samples were taken.

Points from the study as a whole: Clonality (at baseline) was higher than in age-matched healthy donors and tracked circulating CD8+ T-cell counts.

The sequence derives from a human donor with chronic lymphocytic leukemia. The material was PBMCs, obtained at disease progression, from a patient treated with ibrutinib. J is TRBJ2-2 and V is TRBV9, with D possibly being TRBD2 (6 bases). CDR3 nucleotide sequence: TGTGCCAGCGGGGGAGGCGCGGCCGGGGAGCTGTTTTTT. Translated, it gives CASGGGAAGELFF.